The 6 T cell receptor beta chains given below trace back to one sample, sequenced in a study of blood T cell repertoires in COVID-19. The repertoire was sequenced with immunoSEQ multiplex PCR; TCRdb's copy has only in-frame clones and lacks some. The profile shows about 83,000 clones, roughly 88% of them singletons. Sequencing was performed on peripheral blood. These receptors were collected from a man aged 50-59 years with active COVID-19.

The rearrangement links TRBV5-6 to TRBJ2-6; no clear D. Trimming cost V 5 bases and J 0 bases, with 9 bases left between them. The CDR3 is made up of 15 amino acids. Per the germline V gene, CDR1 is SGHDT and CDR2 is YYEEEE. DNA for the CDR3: TGTGCCAGCAGTCACACAGACTCTGGGGCCAACGTCCTGACTTTC. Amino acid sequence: CASSHTDSGANVLTF.

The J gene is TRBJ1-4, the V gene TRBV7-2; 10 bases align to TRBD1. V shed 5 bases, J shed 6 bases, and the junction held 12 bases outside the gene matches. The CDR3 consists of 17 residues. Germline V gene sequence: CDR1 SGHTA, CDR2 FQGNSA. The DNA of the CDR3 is TGTGCCAGCAGCGAACGACAGGGGGCGGTTTCTTATGAAAAACTGTTTTTT. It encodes CASSERQGAVSYEKLFF.

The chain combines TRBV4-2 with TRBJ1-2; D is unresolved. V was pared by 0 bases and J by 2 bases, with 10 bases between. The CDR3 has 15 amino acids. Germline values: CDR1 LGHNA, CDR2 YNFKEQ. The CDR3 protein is CASSQDPLTNYGYTF. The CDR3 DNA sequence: TGTGCCAGCAGCCAAGATCCCCTAACCAACTATGGCTACACCTTC.

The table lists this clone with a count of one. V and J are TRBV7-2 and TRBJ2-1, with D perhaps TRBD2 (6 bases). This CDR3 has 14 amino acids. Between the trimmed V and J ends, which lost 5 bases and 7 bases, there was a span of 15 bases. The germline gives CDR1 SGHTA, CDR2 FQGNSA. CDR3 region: CASSPPGTGNEQFF. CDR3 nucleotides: TGTGCCAGCAGCCCCCCCGGGACTGGGAATGAGCAGTTCTTC.

CDR3 amino acids: CASTLLMPGQGNTGELFF. DNA for the CDR3: TGTGCCAGCACATTACTAATGCCGGGACAGGGGAACACCGGGGAGCTGTTTTTT. The chain combines TRBV27 with TRBJ2-2, with 9 bases fitting TRBD1. Germline CDR1 and CDR2: MNHEY and SMNVEV (reference sequence). The CDR3 sequence is 18 residues long. V shed 7 bases and J 1 base; nucleotides not matched to a gene: 13.

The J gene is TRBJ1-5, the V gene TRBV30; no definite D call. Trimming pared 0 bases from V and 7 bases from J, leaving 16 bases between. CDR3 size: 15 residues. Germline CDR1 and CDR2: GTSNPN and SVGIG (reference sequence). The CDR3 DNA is TGTGCCTGGAGTGTTTCGAGTCGGGGAAGACAGCCCCAGCATTTT. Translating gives CAWSVSSRGRQPQHF. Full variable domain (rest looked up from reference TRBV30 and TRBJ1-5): SQTIHQWPATLVQPVGSPLSLECTVEGTSNPNLYWYRQAAGRGLQLLFYSVGIGQISSEVPQNLSASRPQDRQFILSSKKLLLSDSGFYLCAWSVSSRGRQPQHFGDGTRLSIL.